The 24 T cell receptor beta chains given below trace back to one sample, sequenced in a study of response to subunit inactivated influenza vaccine. One entry per CDR3 protein, called by TCRdb with MiXCR from the RT-PCR reads. The sample lists hundreds of thousands of distinct CDR3 sequences, approximately 14% occurring once. Sample: PBMCs from blood, taken 14 days before vaccination. The receptor set was obtained from a man aged 45 to 65 who received an inactivated influenza vaccine.

J is TRBJ2-2 and V is TRBV9, with 9 bases that match TRBD1. V gave up 4 bases and J gave up 0 bases; unmatched junction bases: 7. The length of the CDR3 is 17 residues. Germline assignment: CDR1 SGDLS and CDR2 YYNGEE. The DNA for the CDR3 is TGTGCCAGCAGCTCGGGGACAGGGAATACGAACACCGGGGAGCTGTTTTTT. This sequence encodes CASSSGTGNTNTGELFF. Full variable domain (missing parts from reference TRBV9 and TRBJ2-2): DSGVTQTPKHLITATGQRVTLRCSPRSGDLSVYWYQQSLDQGLQFLIQYYNGEERAKGNILERFSAQQFPDLHSELNLSSLELGDSALYFCASSSGTGNTNTGELFFGEGSRLTVL.

This chain connects TRBV11-2 to TRBJ1-2, with no clear D. CDR1 is SGHAT and CDR2 is FQNNGV in the germline V gene. The CDR3 runs 12 residues. Trimming pared 5 bases from V and 4 bases from J, leaving 8 bases between. The CDR3: CASSPGFYGYTF. As DNA, the CDR3 is TGTGCCAGCAGCCCGGGATTCTATGGCTACACCTTC.

This clonotype was picked up a small number of times. The chain couples TRBV5-1 to TRBJ2-6; D is possibly TRBD2 (7 bases). V lost 0 bases to trimming and J lost 4 bases, with 11 bases between them. Germline V lookup: CDR1 SGHRS, CDR2 YFSETQ. CDR3 length: 16 residues. The CDR3 sequence: CASSLAGGLGANVLTF. The CDR3 DNA sequence: TGCGCCAGCAGCTTGGCCGGGGGGCTGGGGGCCAACGTCCTGACTTTC.

This clonotype occurred a few times. The V gene is TRBV2, the J gene TRBJ2-1, with 12 positions matching TRBD2. V dropped 1 base and J dropped 1; count of bases not matched to a gene: 14. The CDR3 runs 21 residues. CDR1 and CDR2 from the germline V gene are SNHLY and FYNNEI. Here the CDR3 reads CASSEGFGLAGGKPSYNEQFF. CDR3 coding DNA: TGTGCCAGCAGTGAAGGTTTCGGGCTAGCGGGAGGGAAACCGTCCTACAATGAGCAGTTCTTC.

This clonotype was counted between two and nine times. The chain carries TRBV4-3 and TRBJ1-1; D gene unclear. This CDR3 spans 17 amino acids. Germline loops: CDR1 LGHNA, CDR2 YSLEER. Trimming left V 0 bases short and J 0 bases short, with 14 bases between. CDR3 in DNA: TGCGCCAGCAGCCAAGATTTAACCCGGCGGGTGAACACTGAAGCTTTCTTT. The encoded protein is CASSQDLTRRVNTEAFF.

The chain joins TRBV28 to TRBJ2-3; D unresolved. This CDR3 has 17 residues. Germline CDR1 is MDHEN and CDR2 is SYDVKM. V lost 4 bases and J 0 bases, leaving 17 bases between the germline ends. The CDR3 coding sequence is TGTGCCAGCAGTTCCCTCATACTATCAGCTAGCACAGATACGCAGTATTTT. Translated, it gives CASSSLILSASTDTQYF.

This clonotype was picked up a small number of times. This chain uses TRBV15 with TRBJ2-7; D is unresolved. The CDR3 sequence is 16 residues long. Germline V gene sequence: CDR1 LNHNV, CDR2 YYDKDF (reference sequence). V dropped 1 base and J dropped 5 bases, with 18 bases sitting between them. The CDR3 sequence: CATSRGITSGPNEQYF. The DNA of the CDR3 is TGTGCCACCAGCAGAGGCATTACTTCGGGTCCTAACGAGCAGTACTTC.

J is TRBJ2-3 and V is TRBV7-2, with D tentatively TRBD1 or TRBD2 (5 bases each). Germline lookup yields CDR1 SGHTA and CDR2 FQGNSA. V dropped 2 bases and J dropped 0 bases, with 12 bases sitting between them. CDR3 size: 16 residues. CDR3 residues: CASSLRSGASTDTQYF. CDR3 DNA: TGTGCCAGCAGCTTAAGGTCCGGGGCCAGCACAGATACGCAGTATTTT.

This clonotype turned up a few times. J is TRBJ2-1 and V is TRBV12-3 or TRBV12-4; D possibly corresponds to TRBD1 (5 bases). Trimming removed 2 bases at V and 6 bases at J, with 20 bases between. The CDR3 consists of 17 residues. CDR3 nucleotides: TGTGCCAGCAGTTTAAGTGGCAGGGTTTACGAACGCAATGAGCAGTTCTTC. It is translated as CASSLSGRVYERNEQFF.

This clonotype was recorded a few times. The V and J genes are TRBV29-1 and TRBJ1-1; maybe TRBD1 (6 bases). The germline V gene encodes CDR1 SQVTM and CDR2 ANQGSEA. This CDR3 is built from 15 residues. V lost 1 base and J 0 bases, leaving 12 bases between the germline ends. CDR3 DNA sequence: TGCAGCGTTGAAGCGTTCGCAGGGGTGAACACTGAAGCTTTCTTT. Its translation is CSVEAFAGVNTEAFF. Full variable domain (outside the CDR3, taken from reference TRBV29-1 and TRBJ1-1): SAVISQKPSRDICQRGTSLTIQCQVDSQVTMMFWYRQQPGQSLTLIATANQGSEATYESGFVIDKFPISRPNLTFSTLTVSNMSPEDSSIYLCSVEAFAGVNTEAFFGQGTRLTVV.

The chain has TRBV9 and TRBJ2-1; no firm D call. With 0 bases removed from V and 7 bases from J, the gap between germline ends came to 11 bases. CDR3 length: 14 residues. Germline V gene lookup returns CDR1 SGDLS and CDR2 YYNGEE. CDR3 residues: CASSVEGSRNEQFF. In nucleotides, the CDR3 is TGTGCCAGCAGCGTAGAGGGCTCTCGGAATGAGCAGTTCTTC.

The chain joins TRBV20-1 to TRBJ2-2; TRBD2 might be the D (6 bases). The germline V gene has CDR1 DFQATT and CDR2 SNEGSKA (reference sequence). V was trimmed by 7 bases and J by 6 bases, leaving 15 bases between them. There are 13 residues in the CDR3. CDR3 nucleotides: TGCAGTGGTTCCCGGGGGACGGCCGGGGAGCTGTTTTTT. Translated, it gives CSGSRGTAGELFF.

This clonotype has a handful of counts. V is TRBV9 and J is TRBJ2-1, with TRBD2 identical over 8 bases. The CDR3 has 15 residues. Germline assignment: CDR1 SGDLS and CDR2 YYNGEE. Unmatched junction bases numbered 6, after V lost 2 bases and J lost 5 bases. Here the CDR3 DNA reads TGTGCCAGCAGCGTTAGCGGGGTGCGGGACAATGAGCAGTTCTTC. Protein product: CASSVSGVRDNEQFF. The variable domain in full, with the rest retrieved from reference TRBV9 and TRBJ2-1, is DSGVTQTPKHLITATGQRVTLRCSPRSGDLSVYWYQQSLDQGLQFLIQYYNGEERAKGNILERFSAQQFPDLHSELNLSSLELGDSALYFCASSVSGVRDNEQFFGPGTRLTVL.

This chain uses TRBV29-1 with TRBJ2-1; 11 positions match TRBD2. Germline CDR1 and CDR2: SQVTM and ANQGSEA. This CDR3 is built from 15 residues. V lost 7 bases and J lost 0; bases outside the gene matches: 5. For the CDR3, the DNA is TGCAGCGATCGACTAGCGGGGAGCTCCTACAATGAGCAGTTCTTC. Amino acid sequence: CSDRLAGSSYNEQFF.

This chain uses TRBV5-1 with TRBJ2-1; TRBD2 agrees at 8 bases. V trimming: 4 bases; J trimming: 6 bases; junction bases outside the gene matches: 9. Germline V gene sequence: CDR1 SGHRS, CDR2 YFSETQ. The CDR3 runs 15 residues. The CDR3 loop is CASSTSGRESNEQFF. CDR3 sequence (DNA): TGCGCCAGCAGCACAAGCGGGAGAGAAAGCAATGAGCAGTTCTTC. Together with reference TRBV5-1 and TRBJ2-1, the CDR3 gives the full variable domain: KAGVTQTPRYLIKTRGQQVTLSCSPISGHRSVSWYQQTPGQGLQFLFEYFSETQRNKGNFPGRFSGRQFSNSRSEMNVSTLELGDSALYLCASSTSGRESNEQFFGPGTRLTVL.

This clonotype appeared a few times. The rearrangement joins TRBV11-2 to TRBJ2-5, with 13 bases that match TRBD2. This CDR3 is 20 amino acids long. Trimming took 5 bases from V and 4 from J; bases not matched to a gene: 19. Germline CDR1 SGHAT, CDR2 FQNNGV. The CDR3 DNA is TGTGCCAGCAGCGGACAAACGCGGACTAGCGGGAGTCACCCGGGAGAGACCCAGTACTTC. Encoded protein: CASSGQTRTSGSHPGETQYF.

The V gene is TRBV5-8, the J gene TRBJ2-1; D is unclear. This CDR3 has 14 residues. Trimming took 4 bases from V and 0 from J, leaving 8 bases between them. Germline V lookup: CDR1 SGHTS, CDR2 YDEGEE. CDR3 sequence: CASSLENSYNEQFF. In nucleotides, the CDR3 is TGTGCCAGCAGCCTGGAGAACTCCTACAATGAGCAGTTCTTC.

V is TRBV6-2 or TRBV6-3 and J is TRBJ2-2; TRBD1 might be the D (6 bases). V lost 5 bases to trimming and J lost 3 bases, with 10 bases between them. Germline CDR1 reads MNHEY; CDR2 reads SVGEGT. The CDR3 spans 14 residues. In DNA form, the CDR3 reads TGTGCCAGCAGTCCCACAGGGTACACCGGGGAGCTGTTTTTT. Its protein is CASSPTGYTGELFF.

The rearrangement joins TRBV7-9 to TRBJ2-2, with no clear D. There are 14 residues in the CDR3. V was pared by 3 bases and J by 1 base, with 6 bases between. CDR1 SEHNR and CDR2 FQNEAQ come from the germline V gene (reference sequence). The chain's CDR3 is CASSFGRNTGELFF. CDR3 bases: TGTGCCAGCAGCTTCGGGCGGAACACCGGGGAGCTGTTTTTT.

The chain combines TRBV6-1 with TRBJ2-2, with D perhaps TRBD1 or TRBD2 (5 bases each). The germline gives CDR1 MNHNS, CDR2 SASEGT. Trimming cost V 8 bases and J 4 bases, with 14 bases left between them. The CDR3 covers 14 residues. Here the CDR3 DNA reads TGTGCCAGCGCAGGGACCCCATCCACCGGGGAGCTGTTTTTT. Translating it yields CASAGTPSTGELFF.

Only a few counts were recorded for this clonotype. V is TRBV5-1 and J is TRBJ2-2; 8 bases agree with TRBD2. The CDR3 spans 17 residues. With 2 bases clipped from V and 0 bases from J, the junction kept 6 bases outside the gene matches. Germline CDR1 is SGHRS and CDR2 is YFSETQ. The CDR3, as DNA: TGCGCCAGCAGCTTAGGTATAGCGGGGACGAACACCGGGGAGCTGTTTTTT. It yields the protein CASSLGIAGTNTGELFF.

This clonotype has ten or more counts. The CDR3 is CASTNGPGELFF. CDR3 nucleotides: TGTGCCAGTACAAATGGGCCCGGGGAGCTGTTTTTT. This rearrangement joins TRBV2 to TRBJ2-2; D gene ambiguous. Deletions cut 9 bases from V and 6 bases from J, with 11 bases between. The CDR3 has 12 amino acids. The germline V gene encodes CDR1 SNHLY and CDR2 FYNNEI. The whole variable domain, filled in from reference TRBV2 and TRBJ2-2, reads EPEVTQTPSHQVTQMGQEVILRCVPISNHLYFYWYRQILGQKVEFLVSFYNNEISEKSEIFDDQFSVERPDGSNFTLKIRSTKLEDSAMYFCASTNGPGELFFGEGSRLTVL.

The rearrangement uses TRBV6-2 or TRBV6-3 and TRBJ1-5, with TRBD1 matching over 7 bases. V trimming: 8 bases; J trimming: 0 bases; junction bases outside the gene matches: 16. The CDR3 has 18 residues. Germline loops: CDR1 MNHEY, CDR2 SVGEGT. CDR3 loop: CASYSGDRVDYSNQPQHF. As DNA, the CDR3 is TGTGCCAGCTATTCGGGGGACAGAGTGGACTATAGCAATCAGCCCCAGCATTTT.

This clonotype was detected ten times or more. This rearrangement joins TRBV3-1 to TRBJ1-6; 7 bases match TRBD1. CDR1 and CDR2 (germline): LGHDT, YNNKEL (reference sequence). The CDR3 spans 14 residues. V was clipped by 8 bases and J by 7 bases; unmatched bases: 8. The chain's CDR3 is CASGAGGRNSPLHF. Written as DNA, the CDR3 is TGTGCCAGCGGAGCAGGGGGACGGAATTCACCCCTCCACTTT. Based on the CDR3 plus reference TRBV3-1 and TRBJ1-6, the full variable domain is DTAVSQTPKYLVTQMGNDKSIKCEQNLGHDTMYWYKQDSKKFLKIMFSYNNKELIINETVPNRFSPKSPDKAHLNLHINSLELGDSAVYFCASGAGGRNSPLHFGNGTRLTVT.